Listed here are 27 T cell receptor beta chains from one sample, sequenced in a study of blood T cell repertoires in COVID-19. Sequencing was performed with immunoSEQ multiplex PCR; in TCRdb, only in-frame clones are kept and a portion is missing. The repertoire holds 170,000 or so clones, about 79% seen once, with 26% in the top ten. Source material: peripheral blood. These receptors were collected from a woman between 65 and 79 years old with acute or convalescent COVID-19.

The V and J genes are TRBV6-5 and TRBJ1-5; D uncertain. Germline-derived CDR1 and CDR2 are MNHEY and SVGAGI. V lost 5 bases and J lost 5, with 13 bases in between. The CDR3 covers 14 residues. The CDR3 DNA sequence: TGTGCCAGCAGTCCCTCCAGCGCCCATCAGCCCCAGCATTTT. Amino acid sequence: CASSPSSAHQPQHF.

The chain uses TRBV9 and TRBJ2-3; D possibly corresponds to TRBD1 (5 bases). V was clipped by 0 bases and J by 4 bases, with 9 bases between them. Looked up from germline, CDR1 is SGDLS and CDR2 is YYNGEE. This CDR3 has 14 residues. The DNA of the CDR3 is TGTGCCAGCAGCGTAGGACAGCCGGCAGATACGCAGTATTTT. The encoded protein is CASSVGQPADTQYF.

The chain links TRBV10-1 to TRBJ2-2; unclear D gene. Germline CDR1 and CDR2: WNHNN and SYGVQD (reference sequence). CDR3 length: 13 residues. Trimming removed 4 bases at V and 5 bases at J, with 8 bases between. The CDR3 here is CASSVSNTGELFF. The CDR3 DNA follows: TGCGCCAGCAGTGTTAGTAATACCGGGGAGCTGTTTTTT.

The table lists this clone with a count of one. The CDR3 DNA sequence: TGTGCCAGCAGCTCACAGAGCTCCTACGAGCAGTACTTC. Translating it yields CASSSQSSYEQYF. The genes are TRBV6-5 and TRBJ2-7; no clear D. The CDR3 spans 13 residues. Trimming shortened V by 6 bases and J by 0 bases, and 9 bases separated the two germline ends. Germline-derived CDR1 and CDR2 are MNHEY and SVGAGI.

The chain combines TRBV24-1 with TRBJ2-5, with 11 bases aligning to TRBD2. The V and J ends lost 3 bases and 4 bases, in that order; junction bases with no gene match: 15. Per germline, CDR1 KGHDR and CDR2 SFDVKD. The CDR3 extends over 19 amino acids. The CDR3 DNA reads TGTGCCACCAGTGATAGCGGGACTAGCGGAGGCCGTTCGCTAGAGACCCAGTACTTC. Translation: CATSDSGTSGGRSLETQYF.

The chain links TRBV6-5 to TRBJ2-7; 10 positions match TRBD2. This CDR3 has 15 amino acids. The V and J ends lost 5 bases and 3 bases, in that order; junction bases with no gene match: 7. In germline, CDR1 is MNHEY, CDR2 SVGAGI. CDR3 protein: CASSRLAGSFYEQYF. In DNA, the CDR3 is TGTGCCAGCAGTAGACTAGCGGGTTCCTTCTACGAGCAGTACTTC.

The chain employs TRBV6-5 and TRBJ2-1, with TRBD1 identical over 12 bases. The CDR3 has 14 residues. V lost 6 bases and J lost 7; bases outside the gene matches: 4. Germline lookup yields CDR1 MNHEY and CDR2 SVGAGI. The CDR3 coding sequence is TGTGCCAGCAGAACGGGACAGGGGGCAAATGAGCAGTTCTTC. This codes for CASRTGQGANEQFF.

V usage is TRBV10-2 and J usage is TRBJ2-1; 8 bases are a match to TRBD2. Germline-derived CDR1 and CDR2 are WSHSY and SAAADI. V dropped 1 base and J dropped 4; count of bases not matched to a gene: 6. CDR3 length: 16 amino acids. The CDR3 loop reads CASSEYAGGSYNEQFF. CDR3 DNA sequence: TGCGCCAGCAGTGAGTACGCGGGAGGATCTTACAATGAGCAGTTCTTC.

V gene TRBV10-1 combines with J gene TRBJ2-2, with D maybe TRBD1 (6 bases). Germline V gives CDR1 WNHNN, CDR2 SYGVQD (reference sequence). This CDR3 has 13 residues. The ends were cut back, 8 bases at V and 2 bases at J, with 9 bases in the middle. In DNA form, the CDR3 reads TGCGCCAGCCGACAGGAAAACACCGGGGAGCTGTTTTTT. Its protein product is CASRQENTGELFF.

The chain has TRBV3-1 (or the pseudogene TRBV3-2) and TRBJ2-1; TRBD2 matches at 7 bases. CDR1 LGHDT and CDR2 YNNKEL come from the germline V gene (reference sequence). V shed 6 bases, J shed 14 bases, and the junction held 13 bases outside the gene matches. The CDR3 length is 13 residues. The CDR3 reads CASSLLSSGIKFF. In nucleotides, the CDR3 is TGTGCCAGCAGTCTCCTGAGCAGCGGGATAAAGTTCTTC.

The V and J genes are TRBV4-2 and TRBJ1-1, with a tentative D call TRBD1 (5 bases). This CDR3 region has 13 residues. The germline V gene has CDR1 LGHNA and CDR2 YNFKEQ. Trimming stripped 0 bases from V and 11 bases from J, with 13 bases between. The DNA for the CDR3 is TGTGCCAGCAGCCAAGATAACCACAGGCGCGCTTTCTTT. Translated: CASSQDNHRRAFF.

This chain connects TRBV7-8 to TRBJ2-7; TRBD2 might be the D (5 bases). Germline V lookup: CDR1 SGHVS, CDR2 FQNEAQ. The V end lost 3 bases, the J end lost 5 bases, and 14 bases lay between the germline ends. This CDR3 is 14 amino acids long. The CDR3 nucleotides are TGTGCCAGCAGCTTTCGGGAATTCGGGGACGAGCAGTACTTC. This gives the protein CASSFREFGDEQYF.

The chain uses TRBV9 and TRBJ2-2; 7 positions match TRBD2. The CDR3 extends over 16 amino acids. Germline lookup yields CDR1 SGDLS and CDR2 YYNGEE. After removal of 4 bases from V and 7 bases from J, the junction contained 13 bases not matched to a gene. The CDR3, as DNA: TGTGCCAGCAGCCCCCAAAGCGGGACGGGTAGCGGGGAGCTGTTTTTT. Translation gives CASSPQSGTGSGELFF.

This chain links TRBV24-1 with TRBJ2-1; 11 bases align to TRBD2. With 2 bases clipped from V and 1 base from J, the junction kept 3 bases outside the gene matches. CDR3 length: 17 residues. The germline V gene has CDR1 KGHDR and CDR2 SFDVKD. DNA for the CDR3: TGTGCCACCAGTGATTCCACTAGCGGGAGATCCTACAATGAGCAGTTCTTC. Its protein is CATSDSTSGRSYNEQFF.

Notes on this clone: This specimen includes other DNA sequences encoding the same CDR3. V and J are TRBV24-1 and TRBJ1-5; TRBD1 might be the D (5 bases). This CDR3 spans 14 amino acids. Germline-derived CDR1 and CDR2 are KGHDR and SFDVKD. Trimming left V 1 base short and J 4 bases short, with 7 bases between. The CDR3 is CATSDFRGNQPQHF. Here the CDR3 DNA reads TGTGCCACCAGTGATTTCCGGGGGAATCAGCCCCAGCATTTT.

In regard to this clone: The same CDR3 is also encoded by other DNA sequences in this sample. The chain employs TRBV30 and TRBJ1-5; 9 nucleotides align to TRBD1. Germline V gives CDR1 GTSNPN, CDR2 SVGIG (reference sequence). CDR3 length equals 14 residues. The trim removed 1 base at V and 4 bases at J, leaving 2 bases unmatched. The CDR3 nucleotides read TGTGCCTGGAGTGGGGGACAGGGTAATCAGCCCCAGCATTTT. Its protein product is CAWSGGQGNQPQHF.

This clone rates as medium-sized. The chain employs TRBV9 and TRBJ1-4; 7 bases are a match to TRBD1. J was trimmed by 2 bases and V by 3 bases; bases with no gene match: 1. The CDR3 runs to 14 residues. Germline V gene lookup returns CDR1 SGDLS and CDR2 YYNGEE. The DNA for the CDR3 is TGTGCCAGCAGCGCGACAGGGACTAATGAAAAACTGTTTTTT. Protein: CASSATGTNEKLFF. The variable domain in full, with the rest retrieved from reference TRBV9 and TRBJ1-4, is DSGVTQTPKHLITATGQRVTLRCSPRSGDLSVYWYQQSLDQGLQFLIQYYNGEERAKGNILERFSAQQFPDLHSELNLSSLELGDSALYFCASSATGTNEKLFFGSGTQLSVL.

This chain connects TRBV29-1 to TRBJ2-7, with TRBD1 as a possible D gene (6 bases). The V gene lost 4 bases and the J gene lost 7 bases, with 20 bases spanning the gap. CDR3 length: 14 amino acids. CDR1 is SQVTM and CDR2 is ANQGSEA in the germline V gene. The CDR3 nucleotides are TGCAGCGTTGCGCAGCAGGGGTCTGTCGGGGAGCAGTACTTC. Translated, it gives CSVAQQGSVGEQYF.

This sequence joins TRBV12-3 or TRBV12-4 and TRBJ2-1; D unclear. V lost 6 bases and J 7 bases, leaving 13 bases between the germline ends. This CDR3 comprises 13 residues. CDR3 residues: CASSPSGRNEQFF. In nucleotides, the CDR3 is TGTGCCAGCAGCCCTAGTGGTAGGAATGAGCAGTTCTTC.

This clone showed up just once. The chain has TRBV7-2 and TRBJ2-6; D call uncertain. Germline assignment: CDR1 SGHTA and CDR2 FQGNSA. This CDR3 comprises 15 residues. The V end lost 5 bases, the J end lost 0 bases, and 8 bases lay between the germline ends. The CDR3 DNA sequence: TGTGCCAGCAGCCCTATTATCTCTGGGGCCAACGTCCTGACTTTC. It codes for CASSPIISGANVLTF. The full variable domain, its missing parts supplied by reference TRBV7-2 and TRBJ2-6, is GAGVSQSPSNKVTEKGKDVELRCDPISGHTALYWYRQSLGQGLEFLIYFQGNSAPDKSGLPSDRFSAERTGGSVSTLTIQRTQQEDSAVYLCASSPIISGANVLTFGAGSRLTVL.

This chain uses TRBV6-1 with TRBJ2-7, with 7 bases that match TRBD2. Per germline, CDR1 MNHNS and CDR2 SASEGT. V dropped 2 bases and J dropped 4; count of bases not matched to a gene: 8. CDR3 size: 15 residues. The CDR3 region has the DNA TGTGCCAGCAGTGAATTTTCGGGAGGCCCTTACGAGCAGTACTTC. This translates into CASSEFSGGPYEQYF.

The chain links TRBV30 to TRBJ1-3; D unresolved. Trimming stripped 0 bases from V and 3 bases from J, with 3 bases between. The CDR3 is 12 amino acids. Germline loops: CDR1 GTSNPN, CDR2 SVGIG (reference sequence). The CDR3 DNA follows: TGTGCCTGGAGTGTCAGTGGAAACACCATATATTTT. Translation gives CAWSVSGNTIYF.

This chain links TRBV9 with TRBJ1-2; D is perhaps TRBD1 (5 bases). The CDR3 contains 13 residues. Trimming stripped 4 bases from V and 2 bases from J, with 9 bases between. Germline CDR1 reads SGDLS; CDR2 reads YYNGEE. This CDR3 is CASSPDRNYGYTF. The CDR3 nucleotides read TGTGCCAGCAGCCCCGACAGAAACTATGGCTACACCTTC.

The genes are TRBV24-1 and TRBJ1-2; D is possibly TRBD1 (6 bases). This CDR3 region has 13 residues. Germline V gives CDR1 KGHDR, CDR2 SFDVKD. Trimming shortened V by 6 bases and J by 8 bases, and 15 bases separated the two germline ends. CDR3 sequence reads: CATSPEAGAGYTF. CDR3 nucleotide sequence: TGTGCCACCAGTCCCGAAGCAGGGGCCGGCTACACCTTC.

This clone was counted a few times. The chain couples TRBV2 to TRBJ2-7; D not certain. The germline gives CDR1 SNHLY, CDR2 FYNNEI. The length of the CDR3 is 13 residues. Trimming took 5 bases from V and 11 from J, leaving 19 bases between them. CDR3 DNA: TGTGCCAGCAGTCCAGGCCCCTCTACTTGGGAGTACTTC. It codes for CASSPGPSTWEYF.

The rearrangement uses TRBV9 and TRBJ2-3, with a tentative D call TRBD2 (6 bases). Germline V gene data show CDR1 as SGDLS and CDR2 as YYNGEE. V was clipped by 2 bases and J by 6 bases, with 13 bases between them. CDR3 length: 14 residues. CDR3 sequence reads: CASSVPGEVDTQYF. CDR3 sequence (DNA): TGTGCCAGCAGCGTGCCGGGGGAGGTGGATACGCAGTATTTT.

The rearrangement uses TRBV5-1 and TRBJ1-3; 7 nucleotides align to TRBD1. The length of the CDR3 is 17 residues. Germline V gene data show CDR1 as SGHRS and CDR2 as YFSETQ. The ends lost 4 bases at V and 1 base at J; junction bases unmatched: 11. The CDR3 region is CASSPSGTEFSGNTIYF. As DNA, the CDR3 is TGCGCCAGCAGCCCTTCCGGGACAGAATTTTCTGGAAACACCATATATTTT.